Following are 7 T cell receptor beta chains from one sample sequenced in a study of cytomegalovirus exposure and HLA in healthy donors. PCR involved 60 Vbeta and 13 Jbeta primers. Profiling relied on immunoSEQ multiplex PCR, and the TCRdb table lists in-frame clones only, not all of them. In total, the table holds 130,000 or so clones. The source material was PBMCs. These receptor sequences come from a man aged 18 to 30 in good health and CMV-seronegative.

CDR3 sequence: CASSMDRAYEQYF. The CDR3 coding sequence is TGTGCCAGCAGCATGGACAGGGCCTACGAGCAGTACTTC. This chain connects TRBV5-6 to TRBJ2-7; 8 bases agree with TRBD1. The length of the CDR3 is 13 residues. Germline CDR1 SGHDT, CDR2 YYEEEE. V was clipped by 4 bases and J by 2 bases; unmatched bases: 2. The variable domain in full, with the rest retrieved from reference TRBV5-6 and TRBJ2-7, is DAGVTQSPTHLIKTRGQQVTLRCSPKSGHDTVSWYQQALGQGPQFIFQYYEEEERQRGNFPDRFSGHQFPNYSSELNVNALLLGDSALYLCASSMDRAYEQYFGPGTRLTVT.

The rearrangement joins TRBV19 to TRBJ2-7; 9 bases align to TRBD2. The V gene end was trimmed by 5 bases and the J gene end by 3 bases; junction bases not matched to a gene: 5. The CDR3 runs to 14 residues. CDR1 is LNHDA and CDR2 is SQIVND in the germline V gene (reference sequence). The CDR3 loop reads CASSPSGIHYEQYF. The CDR3 DNA reads TGTGCCAGTAGTCCTAGCGGGATTCACTACGAGCAGTACTTC. Complete variable domain (other parts from reference TRBV19 and TRBJ2-7): DGGITQSPKYLFRKEGQNVTLSCEQNLNHDAMYWYRQDPGQGLRLIYYSQIVNDFQKGDIAEGYSVSREKKESFPLTVTSAQKNPTAFYLCASSPSGIHYEQYFGPGTRLTVT.

The chain couples TRBV9 to TRBJ2-1, with 8 bases that match TRBD2. V gave up 0 bases and J gave up 4 bases; unmatched junction bases: 6. CDR1 is SGDLS and CDR2 is YYNGEE in the germline V gene. This CDR3 has 16 residues. CDR3 protein: CASSVEGTRTYNEQFF. CDR3 DNA sequence: TGTGCCAGCAGCGTAGAGGGGACTAGGACTTACAATGAGCAGTTCTTC. Full variable domain (outside the CDR3, taken from reference TRBV9 and TRBJ2-1): DSGVTQTPKHLITATGQRVTLRCSPRSGDLSVYWYQQSLDQGLQFLIQYYNGEERAKGNILERFSAQQFPDLHSELNLSSLELGDSALYFCASSVEGTRTYNEQFFGPGTRLTVL.

This chain links TRBV27 with TRBJ1-5; D may be TRBD1 (6 bases). In germline, CDR1 is MNHEY, CDR2 SMNVEV (reference sequence). V was trimmed by 2 bases and J by 2 bases, leaving 13 bases between them. CDR3 size: 16 residues. The CDR3 bases are TGTGCCAGCAGTTTAAAGCAGGGGATAGGCAATCAGCCCCAGCATTTT. It codes for CASSLKQGIGNQPQHF.

This chain connects TRBV7-8 to TRBJ2-7; D might be TRBD2 (6 bases). The CDR3 spans 12 residues. Germline V CDR1 and CDR2: SGHVS, FQNEAQ. V was cut by 5 bases and J by 6 bases, with 11 bases left in between. The CDR3 DNA follows: TGTGCCAGCAGCCCCCGGAGGGGCGAGCAGTACTTC. This encodes CASSPRRGEQYF.

The V and J genes are TRBV20-1 and TRBJ2-7; 7 bases map to TRBD1. Germline CDR1 and CDR2: DFQATT and SNEGSKA (reference sequence). This CDR3 is built from 11 residues. V was pared by 7 bases and J by 4 bases, with 4 bases of the junction left unmatched. CDR3 protein: CSGDREYEQYF. The CDR3 nucleotides read TGCAGTGGAGACAGGGAGTACGAGCAGTACTTC.

The CDR3 nucleotides are TGTGCCAGCAGTTTTTTAGGGGCTTGGTCACCCCTCCACTTT. As protein: CASSFLGAWSPLHF. This rearrangement joins TRBV28 to TRBJ1-6, with D possibly matching TRBD1 (5 bases). CDR3 length: 14 amino acids. Looked up from germline, CDR1 is MDHEN and CDR2 is SYDVKM. V lost 3 bases, J lost 10 bases, and 13 bases lay in between.